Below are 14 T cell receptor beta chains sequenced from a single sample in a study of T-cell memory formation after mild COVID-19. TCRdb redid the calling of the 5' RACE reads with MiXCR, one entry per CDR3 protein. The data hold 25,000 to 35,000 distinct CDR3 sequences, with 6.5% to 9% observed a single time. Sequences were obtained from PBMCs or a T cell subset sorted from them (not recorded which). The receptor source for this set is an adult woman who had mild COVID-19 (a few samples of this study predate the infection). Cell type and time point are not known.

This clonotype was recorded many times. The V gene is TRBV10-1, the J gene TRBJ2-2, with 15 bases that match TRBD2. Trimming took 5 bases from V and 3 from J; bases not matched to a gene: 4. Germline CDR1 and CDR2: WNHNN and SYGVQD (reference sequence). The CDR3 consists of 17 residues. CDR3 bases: TGCGCCAGCAGTCGGACTAGCGGGAGGGCGTACACCGGGGAGCTGTTTTTT. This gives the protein CASSRTSGRAYTGELFF.

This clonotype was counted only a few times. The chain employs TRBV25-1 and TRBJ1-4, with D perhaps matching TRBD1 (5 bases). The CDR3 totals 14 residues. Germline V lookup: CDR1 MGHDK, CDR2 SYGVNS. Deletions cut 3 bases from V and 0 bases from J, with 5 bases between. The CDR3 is CASSDRATNEKLFF. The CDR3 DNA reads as TGTGCCAGCAGTGACAGGGCAACTAATGAAAAACTGTTTTTT.

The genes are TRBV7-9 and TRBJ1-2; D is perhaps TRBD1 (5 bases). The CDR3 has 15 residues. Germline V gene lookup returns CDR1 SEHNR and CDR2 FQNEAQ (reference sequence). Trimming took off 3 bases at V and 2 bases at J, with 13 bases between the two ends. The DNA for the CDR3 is TGTGCCAGCAGCTTCCAGGGACCTCGAAACTATGGCTACACCTTC. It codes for CASSFQGPRNYGYTF.

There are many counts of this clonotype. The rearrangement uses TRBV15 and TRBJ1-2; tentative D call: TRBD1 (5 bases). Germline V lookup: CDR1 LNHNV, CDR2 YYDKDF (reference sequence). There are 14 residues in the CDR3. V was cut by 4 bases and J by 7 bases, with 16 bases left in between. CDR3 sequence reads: CATSKGQISSGYTF. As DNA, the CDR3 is TGTGCCACCAGCAAGGGGCAAATTTCAAGTGGCTACACCTTC.

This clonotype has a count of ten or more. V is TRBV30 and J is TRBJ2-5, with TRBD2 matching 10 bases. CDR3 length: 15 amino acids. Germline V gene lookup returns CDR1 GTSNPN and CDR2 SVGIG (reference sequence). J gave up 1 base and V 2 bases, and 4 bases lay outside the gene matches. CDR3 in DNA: TGTGCCTGGAGTCTAGCGGGGGCCGCCCAAGAGACCCAGTACTTC. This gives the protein CAWSLAGAAQETQYF.

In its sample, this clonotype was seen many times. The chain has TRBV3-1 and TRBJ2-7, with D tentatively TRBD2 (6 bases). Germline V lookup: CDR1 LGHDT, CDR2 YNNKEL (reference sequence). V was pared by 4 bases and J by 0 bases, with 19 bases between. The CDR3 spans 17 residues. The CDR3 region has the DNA TGTGCCAGCAGCCCCCTTGGGAGGCGACACAGCTCCTACGAGCAGTACTTC. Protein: CASSPLGRRHSSYEQYF.

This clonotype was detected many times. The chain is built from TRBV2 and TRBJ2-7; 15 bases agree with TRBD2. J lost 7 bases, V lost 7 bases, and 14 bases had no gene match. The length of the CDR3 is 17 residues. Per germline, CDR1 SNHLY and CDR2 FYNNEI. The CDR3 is CASTIEGTSGRSEEQYF. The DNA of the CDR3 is TGTGCCAGCACCATCGAGGGGACTAGCGGGAGGTCGGAAGAGCAGTACTTC.

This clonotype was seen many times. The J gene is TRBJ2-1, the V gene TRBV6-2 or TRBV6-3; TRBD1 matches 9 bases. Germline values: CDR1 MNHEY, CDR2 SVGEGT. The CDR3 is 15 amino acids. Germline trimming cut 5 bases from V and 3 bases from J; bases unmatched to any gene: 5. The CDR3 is CASSKGTGRYNEQFF. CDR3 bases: TGTGCCAGCAGTAAAGGGACAGGGCGCTACAATGAGCAGTTCTTC.

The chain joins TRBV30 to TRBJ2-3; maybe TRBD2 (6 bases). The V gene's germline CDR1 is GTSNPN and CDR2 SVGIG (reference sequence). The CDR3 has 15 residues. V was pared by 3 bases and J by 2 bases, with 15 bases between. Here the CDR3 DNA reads TGTGCCTGGAGCGCCGGTAGCGGATACACAGATACGCAGTATTTT. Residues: CAWSAGSGYTDTQYF.

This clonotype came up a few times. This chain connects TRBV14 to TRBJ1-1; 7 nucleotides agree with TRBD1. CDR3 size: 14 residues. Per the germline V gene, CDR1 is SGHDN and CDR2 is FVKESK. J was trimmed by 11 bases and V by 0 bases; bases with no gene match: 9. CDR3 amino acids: CASSQDYPTGKAFF. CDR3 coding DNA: TGTGCCAGCAGCCAAGATTACCCGACAGGGAAGGCTTTCTTT.

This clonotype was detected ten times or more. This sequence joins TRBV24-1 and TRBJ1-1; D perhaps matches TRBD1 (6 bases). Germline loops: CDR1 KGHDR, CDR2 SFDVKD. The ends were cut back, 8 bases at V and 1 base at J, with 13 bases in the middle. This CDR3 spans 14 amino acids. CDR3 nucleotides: TGTGCCACCATGCGAGGGGGTACGAACACTGAAGCTTTCTTT. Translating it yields CATMRGGTNTEAFF.

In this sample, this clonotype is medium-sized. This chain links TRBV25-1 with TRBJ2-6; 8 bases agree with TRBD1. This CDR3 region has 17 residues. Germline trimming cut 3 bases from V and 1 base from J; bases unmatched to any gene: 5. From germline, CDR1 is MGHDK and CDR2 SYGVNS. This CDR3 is CASSEAGGESGANVLTF. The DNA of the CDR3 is TGTGCCAGCAGTGAGGCAGGGGGCGAATCTGGGGCCAACGTCCTGACTTTC. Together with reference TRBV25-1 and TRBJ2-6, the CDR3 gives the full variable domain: EADIYQTPRYLVIGTGKKITLECSQTMGHDKMYWYQQDPGMELHLIHYSYGVNSTEKGDLSSESTVSRIRTEHFPLTLESARPSHTSQYLCASSEAGGESGANVLTFGAGSRLTVL.

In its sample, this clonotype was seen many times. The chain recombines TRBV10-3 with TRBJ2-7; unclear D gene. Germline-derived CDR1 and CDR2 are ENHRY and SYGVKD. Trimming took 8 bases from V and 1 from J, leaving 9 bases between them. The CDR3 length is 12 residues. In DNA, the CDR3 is TGTGCCATCGGTAAAGTTTCCTACGAGCAGTACTTC. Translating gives CAIGKVSYEQYF.

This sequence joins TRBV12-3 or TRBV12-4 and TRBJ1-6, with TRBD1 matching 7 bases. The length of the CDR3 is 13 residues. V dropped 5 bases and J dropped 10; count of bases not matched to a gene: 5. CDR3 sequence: CASSVTGESPLHF. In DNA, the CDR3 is TGTGCCAGCAGTGTAACAGGGGAATCACCCCTCCACTTT.